Listed below are T cell receptor beta chains from one sample, sequenced in a study of cytomegalovirus exposure and HLA in healthy donors. Sequencing was performed with immunoSEQ multiplex PCR; in TCRdb, only in-frame clones are kept and a portion is missing. This sample carries roughly 160,000 clones, over 80% of them seen once, and the ten largest clones take less than 2.5%. Sample: PBMCs. All receptors derive from a male donor in good health and CMV-seronegative. The CDR3 runs from the conserved cysteine through the conserved F or W.

V: TRBV11-2; CDR3: CASSFPSGGAHEQFF
V: TRBV18; CDR3: CASEQGRNTEAFF
V: TRBV19; CDR3: CASRDRGHGNTIYF
V: TRBV19; CDR3: CASSGGEGNNEQFF
V: TRBV5-1; CDR3: CASSGGRTWGEQFF
V: TRBV9; CDR3: CASSVDQKNIQYF
V: TRBV5-1; CDR3: CASSPSAGEEKLFF
V: TRBV18; CDR3: CASSRAGQGPSDGYTF
V: TRBV7-7; CDR3: CASSKGTGDGTDTQYF
V: TRBV9; CDR3: CASSLRGLNYNEQFF
V: TRBV7-8; CDR3: CASSLKRTGEETQYF
V: TRBV5-8; CDR3: CASSWEGSGVAFF
V: TRBV7-2; CDR3: CASSLAMATQETQYF
V: TRBV5-1; CDR3: CASSPGRGPYEQYF